These 12 T cell receptor beta chains originate from one sample sequenced in a study of identical twins' blood T cells. TCRdb analysed the 5' RACE reads with MiXCR anew, one entry per CDR3 protein. The sample consists of 350,000 to 400,000 distinct CDR3 sequences, roughly 28% of them appearing once. What was sequenced was PBMCs. The receptors were sampled from a woman aged 18 to 55 in good health.

The chain recombines TRBV20-1 with TRBJ2-1; D is unresolved. The ends were cut back, 3 bases at V and 8 bases at J, with 5 bases in the middle. Germline V gives CDR1 DFQATT, CDR2 SNEGSKA (reference sequence). The CDR3 runs 10 residues. CDR3 protein: CSASPHEQFF. The DNA for the CDR3 is TGCAGTGCTAGTCCGCATGAGCAGTTCTTC.

The rearrangement links TRBV5-1 to TRBJ2-5; D may be TRBD1 (6 bases). The length of the CDR3 is 15 residues. Trimming pared 0 bases from V and 4 bases from J, leaving 13 bases between. From germline, CDR1 is SGHRS and CDR2 YFSETQ. The CDR3 sequence is CASSLVFGQRETQYF. The CDR3 DNA is TGCGCCAGCAGCTTGGTTTTCGGACAGAGAGAGACCCAGTACTTC. Complete variable domain (other parts from reference TRBV5-1 and TRBJ2-5): KAGVTQTPRYLIKTRGQQVTLSCSPISGHRSVSWYQQTPGQGLQFLFEYFSETQRNKGNFPGRFSGRQFSNSRSEMNVSTLELGDSALYLCASSLVFGQRETQYFGPGTRLLVL.

This clonotype was found a few times. This chain joins TRBV29-1 and TRBJ1-2, with 8 bases lining up with TRBD1. The germline gives CDR1 SQVTM, CDR2 ANQGSEA. The CDR3 contains 12 residues. The V gene end was trimmed by 4 bases and the J gene end by 3 bases; junction bases not matched to a gene: 1. The CDR3 spells CSVGQGYYGYTF. CDR3 DNA: TGCAGCGTTGGACAGGGGTACTATGGCTACACCTTC.

This clonotype was detected a few times. The germline gene is not matched at one end of the junction; a read error may be the cause. J is TRBJ2-1 and V is TRBV9, with no clear D. Germline values: CDR1 SGDLS, CDR2 YYNGEE. The CDR3 loop spans 17 amino acids. CDR3 amino acids: CAGSVESVGSDYNEQFF. CDR3 in DNA: TGTGCCGGCAGCGTAGAATCGGTCGGCTCGGACTACAATGAGCAGTTCTTC.

In the case of this clonotype: Mismatch with germline at one junction end may stem from a read error. The chain links TRBV11-3 to TRBJ1-1, with 7 bases matching TRBD1. The CDR3 contains 15 residues. The germline V gene encodes CDR1 SGHNT and CDR2 YENEEA. CDR3 sequence: CACSHRQGVNTEAFF. The CDR3 DNA is TGTGCCTGCAGCCACCGACAGGGTGTGAACACTGAAGCTTTCTTT.

This clonotype was observed at least ten times. The V call is TRBV10-3, the J call TRBJ1-3, with D possibly TRBD1 on 5 matching bases. In germline, CDR1 is ENHRY, CDR2 SYGVKD. The germline V and J ends were trimmed by 3 bases and 4 bases, with 10 bases remaining between them. The CDR3 contains 14 residues. The DNA for the CDR3 is TGTGCCATCAGTGATCCGGGACGGGGAAACACCATATATTTT. The encoded protein is CAISDPGRGNTIYF.

The chain carries TRBV27 and TRBJ1-2, with 7 nucleotides matching TRBD1. The CDR3 consists of 15 residues. Germline CDR1 MNHEY, CDR2 SMNVEV (reference sequence). Trimming removed 5 bases from V and 0 bases from J; junction bases left unmatched: 6. The DNA of the CDR3 is TGTGCCAGCAGTCTGCGGGACAGACCTAACTATGGCTACACCTTC. It yields the protein CASSLRDRPNYGYTF.

As regards this clonotype: A much larger clone sits a single nucleotide away, making a read error possible. J is TRBJ2-7 and V is TRBV10-3; D gene unclear. Trimming took off 6 bases at V and 2 bases at J, with 14 bases between the two ends. This CDR3 region has 14 residues. CDR1 ENHRY and CDR2 SYGVKD come from the germline V gene. This CDR3 reads CAISPSRNPYEQYF. CDR3 in DNA: TGTGCCATCAGCCCTTCTAGGAACCCCTACGAGCAGTACTTC.

This clonotype has a handful of counts. This chain's CDR3 is CASSYSHGEAFF. CDR3 sequence (DNA): TGTGCCAGCAGTTACTCACACGGTGAAGCTTTCTTT. This chain uses TRBV6-6 with TRBJ1-1; D call uncertain. Trimming took off 0 bases at V and 7 bases at J, with 6 bases between the two ends. The germline gives CDR1 MNHNY, CDR2 SVGAGI (reference sequence). The CDR3 length is 12 residues.

The chain employs TRBV20-1 and TRBJ1-1, with a tentative D call TRBD1 (6 bases). The CDR3 consists of 12 residues. Germline-derived CDR1 and CDR2 are DFQATT and SNEGSKA (reference sequence). Trimming cost V 5 bases and J 5 bases, with 12 bases left between them. The CDR3 DNA reads as TGCAGTGCTGAGGGGGGAGGTACTGAAGCTTTCTTT. It is translated as CSAEGGGTEAFF.

The chain combines TRBV25-1 with TRBJ1-2, with D unclear. The CDR3 spans 13 residues. Germline V gene data show CDR1 as MGHDK and CDR2 as SYGVNS. V lost 5 bases to trimming and J lost 8 bases, with 15 bases between them. CDR3 sequence reads: CASSSAGFWGYTF. The CDR3 bases are TGTGCCAGCAGTTCGGCGGGTTTTTGGGGCTACACCTTC.

The chain recombines TRBV7-6 with TRBJ2-4; TRBD2 matches at 10 bases. Germline CDR1 and CDR2: SGHVS and FNYEAQ. The CDR3 is 18 amino acids. J was trimmed by 4 bases and V by 1 base; bases with no gene match: 10. CDR3 DNA: TGTGCCAGCAGCTTAGAAGCGGGAGGGAGTAAGGGAAAAAACATTCAGTACTTC. Its translation is CASSLEAGGSKGKNIQYF.